This T cell receptor beta chain originates from a study of shared T cell receptors in the human thymus. Germline CDR1 MGHRA, CDR2 YSYEKL. This CDR3 is built from 15 residues. Trimming removed 4 bases from V and 0 bases from J, with 12 bases in between. TCRdb keeps only in-frame clones here, not all; method: immunoSEQ multiplex PCR. The sample contains around 730,000 clones, 75% to 90% of which appear only once. The same specimen was also included in a second study, on human thymus T cells. That paper states: Donor material was obtained from healthy Finnish infants undergoing corrective surgery for congenital heart defects. Thymus specimens were resections from corrective heart surgery. Related studies noted strongly shared thymic repertoires across unrelated people.

The specimen was thymocytes. The chain carries TRBV4-1 and TRBJ1-1; D unresolved. This sequence was found in a girl younger than two with a congenital heart defect. The CDR3 is CASSRRRELNTEAFF. For the CDR3, the DNA is TGCGCCAGCAGCCGGCGGCGGGAACTGAACACTGAAGCTTTCTTT.